The TCR beta chain described here comes from a study of blood T cell repertoires in COVID-19. The repertoire was sequenced with immunoSEQ multiplex PCR; TCRdb's copy has only in-frame clones and lacks some. The repertoire holds 250,000 to 300,000 clones, with more than 75% as singletons. V lost 1 base to trimming and J lost 0 bases, with 7 bases between them. The CDR3 is made up of 15 amino acids. The germline V gene encodes CDR1 SEHNR and CDR2 FQNEAQ (reference sequence). The sequence was obtained from a woman in her thirties or forties with acute COVID-19. The chain recombines TRBV7-9 with TRBJ1-3; D is uncertain. Specimen: PBMCs or T cells enriched from blood (not recorded which). CDR3 residues: CASSLEPISGNTIYF. The CDR3 bases are TGTGCCAGCAGCTTAGAGCCGATCTCTGGAAACACCATATATTTT. The whole variable domain, filled in from reference TRBV7-9 and TRBJ1-3, reads DTGVSQNPRHKITKRGQNVTFRCDPISEHNRLYWYRQTLGQGPEFLTYFQNEAQLEKSRLLSDRFSAERPKGSFSTLEIQRTEQGDSAMYLCASSLEPISGNTIYFGEGSWLTVV.